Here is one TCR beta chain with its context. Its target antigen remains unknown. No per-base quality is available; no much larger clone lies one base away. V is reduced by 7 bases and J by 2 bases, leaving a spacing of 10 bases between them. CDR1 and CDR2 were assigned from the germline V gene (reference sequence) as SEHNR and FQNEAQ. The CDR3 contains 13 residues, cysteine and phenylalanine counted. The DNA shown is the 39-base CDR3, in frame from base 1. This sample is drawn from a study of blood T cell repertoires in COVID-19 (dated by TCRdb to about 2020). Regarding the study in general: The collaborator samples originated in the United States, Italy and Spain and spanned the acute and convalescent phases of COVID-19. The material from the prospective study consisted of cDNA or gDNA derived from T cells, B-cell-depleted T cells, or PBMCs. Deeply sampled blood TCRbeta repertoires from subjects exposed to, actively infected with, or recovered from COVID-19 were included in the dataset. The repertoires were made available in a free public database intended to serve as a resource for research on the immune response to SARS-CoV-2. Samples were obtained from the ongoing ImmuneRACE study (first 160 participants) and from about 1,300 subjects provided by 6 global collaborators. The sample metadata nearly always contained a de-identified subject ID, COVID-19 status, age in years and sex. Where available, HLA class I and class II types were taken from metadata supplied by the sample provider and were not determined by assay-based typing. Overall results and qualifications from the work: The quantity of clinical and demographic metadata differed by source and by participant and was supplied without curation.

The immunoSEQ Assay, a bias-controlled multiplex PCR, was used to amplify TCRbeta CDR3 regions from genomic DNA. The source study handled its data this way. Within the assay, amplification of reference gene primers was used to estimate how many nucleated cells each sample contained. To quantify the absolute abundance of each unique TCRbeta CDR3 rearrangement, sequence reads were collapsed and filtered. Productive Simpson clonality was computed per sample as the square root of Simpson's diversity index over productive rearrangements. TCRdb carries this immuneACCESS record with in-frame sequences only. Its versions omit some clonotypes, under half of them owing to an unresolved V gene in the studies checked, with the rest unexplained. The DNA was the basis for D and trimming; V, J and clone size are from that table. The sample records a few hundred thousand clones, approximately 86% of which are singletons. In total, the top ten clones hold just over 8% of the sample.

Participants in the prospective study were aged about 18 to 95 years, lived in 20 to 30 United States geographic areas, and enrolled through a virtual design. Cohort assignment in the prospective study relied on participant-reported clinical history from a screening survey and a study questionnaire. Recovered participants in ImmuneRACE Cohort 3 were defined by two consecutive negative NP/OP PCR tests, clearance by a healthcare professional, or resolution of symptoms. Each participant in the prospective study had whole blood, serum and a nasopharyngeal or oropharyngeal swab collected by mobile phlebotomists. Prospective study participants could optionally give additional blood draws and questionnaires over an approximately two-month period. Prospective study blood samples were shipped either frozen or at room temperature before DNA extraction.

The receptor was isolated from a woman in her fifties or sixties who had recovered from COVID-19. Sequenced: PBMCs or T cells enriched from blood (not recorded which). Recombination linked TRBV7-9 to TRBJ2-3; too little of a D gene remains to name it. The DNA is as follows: TGTGCCAGCAATCGGTGGGCCACAGATACGCAGTATTTT. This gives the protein CASNRWATDTQYF.